The 15 T cell receptor beta chains presented below share a single source sample, sequenced in a study of cytomegalovirus exposure and HLA in healthy donors. The PCR had 60 Vbeta and 13 Jbeta primers. Sequencing used immunoSEQ multiplex PCR; TCRdb keeps in-frame clones, though not all of them. The profile shows over 55,000 clones, roughly 86% of them singletons. The sequenced material came from PBMCs. The receptors here all came from a man aged 18 to 30 in good health and CMV-seronegative.

This chain links TRBV11-3 with TRBJ1-6; the D gene is possibly TRBD1 (6 bases). The CDR3 runs 16 residues. Germline V gene data show CDR1 as SGHNT and CDR2 as YENEEA. Trimming took off 5 bases at V and 5 bases at J, with 16 bases between the two ends. CDR3 protein: CASSLWQDSHNSPLHF. Written as DNA, the CDR3 is TGTGCCAGCAGCCTATGGCAGGACAGCCATAATTCACCCCTCCACTTT.

This clone has a single count. The CDR3 here is CASSLSQNTEAFF. The CDR3 region has the DNA TGCGCCAGCAGCTTGTCCCAGAACACTGAAGCTTTCTTT. The chain has TRBV5-1 and TRBJ1-1; D gene uncertain. The CDR3 loop spans 13 amino acids. The germline V gene has CDR1 SGHRS and CDR2 YFSETQ. V lost 1 base and J lost 1, with 5 bases in between.

The V call is TRBV4-2, the J call TRBJ1-5, with 7 bases lining up with TRBD1. CDR1 LGHNA and CDR2 YNFKEQ come from the germline V gene. The CDR3 loop spans 14 amino acids. The V gene end was trimmed by 5 bases and the J gene end by 6 bases; junction bases not matched to a gene: 7. The CDR3 reads CASSNRGEGQPQHF. Here the CDR3 DNA reads TGTGCCAGCAGCAACAGGGGCGAAGGTCAGCCCCAGCATTTT.

V usage is TRBV10-2 and J usage is TRBJ1-1; no reliable D call. Germline V lookup: CDR1 WSHSY, CDR2 SAAADI. There are 13 residues in the CDR3. The V end lost 8 bases, the J end lost 0 bases, and 10 bases lay between the germline ends. The CDR3 sequence: CASGRFMNTEAFF. The CDR3 coding sequence is TGCGCCAGCGGGCGATTCATGAACACTGAAGCTTTCTTT.

The chain recombines TRBV11-2 with TRBJ1-3; 7 nucleotides align to TRBD1. J gave up 2 bases and V 1 base, and 5 bases lay outside the gene matches. The CDR3 has 16 amino acids. Germline CDR1 SGHAT, CDR2 FQNNGV. CDR3 in amino acids: CASSLGRGQTGNTIYF. For the CDR3, the DNA is TGTGCCAGCAGCTTAGGCAGGGGACAGACTGGAAACACCATATATTTT.

The V gene is TRBV6-5, the J gene TRBJ1-5; 8 bases map to TRBD1. Looked up from germline, CDR1 is MNHEY and CDR2 is SVGAGI. The J segment lost 6 bases and the V segment lost 6 bases, leaving 10 bases of the junction unmatched. This CDR3 comprises 15 residues. CDR3 sequence reads: CASSRGQAVGQPQHF. In DNA, the CDR3 is TGTGCCAGCAGCAGGGGACAGGCGGTAGGTCAGCCCCAGCATTTT.

CDR3 in DNA: TGTGCCTGGAGTGTTATGGGGGGGGAGACCCAGTACTTC. This codes for CAWSVMGGETQYF. V usage is TRBV30 and J usage is TRBJ2-5; TRBD2 matches 7 bases. Germline V gene lookup returns CDR1 GTSNPN and CDR2 SVGIG (reference sequence). The CDR3 totals 13 residues. Trimming removed 0 bases from V and 5 bases from J; junction bases left unmatched: 3.

This chain connects TRBV6-7 to TRBJ1-5; no firm D call. TRBV6-7 is an ORF, with its function uncertain. The V end lost 2 bases, the J end lost 0 bases, and 14 bases lay between the germline ends. The CDR3 runs 17 residues. CDR3 sequence reads: CASSYRTARGSNQPQHF. The CDR3 nucleotides read TGTGCCAGCAGTTACCGAACCGCCCGGGGTAGCAATCAGCCCCAGCATTTT.

The rearrangement links TRBV6-6 to TRBJ1-3; 8 bases line up with TRBD1. With V trimmed by 0 bases and J by 5 bases, 6 bases remained unmatched. CDR3 length: 16 amino acids. The germline V gene has CDR1 MNHNY and CDR2 SVGAGI (reference sequence). CDR3 loop: CASSYSPGQARNTIYF. CDR3 DNA sequence: TGTGCCAGCAGTTACTCTCCGGGACAGGCTAGAAACACCATATATTTT.

This chain links TRBV6-5 with TRBJ2-5, with D possibly being TRBD2 (6 bases). Trimming left V 2 bases short and J 6 bases short, with 16 bases between. Germline V gives CDR1 MNHEY, CDR2 SVGAGI. The CDR3 consists of 15 residues. The DNA for the CDR3 is TGTGCCAGCAGTTACGATGGGGGGTCAGGAAAGACCCAGTACTTC. Protein sequence: CASSYDGGSGKTQYF.

The chain is built from TRBV5-1 and TRBJ2-7; D is perhaps TRBD2 (6 bases). Germline V gene sequence: CDR1 SGHRS, CDR2 YFSETQ. This CDR3 has 15 residues. Trimming stripped 0 bases from V and 5 bases from J, with 15 bases between. As DNA, the CDR3 is TGCGCCAGCAGCTTGGCCGATCCTAGCGTGGACGAGCAGTACTTC. It translates to CASSLADPSVDEQYF. Full variable domain (missing parts from reference TRBV5-1 and TRBJ2-7): KAGVTQTPRYLIKTRGQQVTLSCSPISGHRSVSWYQQTPGQGLQFLFEYFSETQRNKGNFPGRFSGRQFSNSRSEMNVSTLELGDSALYLCASSLADPSVDEQYFGPGTRLTVT.

This clone was observed a single time. The genes are TRBV13 and TRBJ2-2, with D possibly being TRBD1 (5 bases). From germline, CDR1 is PRHDT and CDR2 FYEKMQ (reference sequence). Trimming removed 4 bases from V and 4 bases from J, with 10 bases in between. This CDR3 contains 14 residues. The CDR3 bases are TGTGCCAGCAGCTCGGACACAGTCACCGGGGAGCTGTTTTTT. Amino acid sequence: CASSSDTVTGELFF. The full variable domain, in which reference TRBV13 and TRBJ2-2 provide the parts outside the CDR3, is AAGVIQSPRHLIKEKRETATLKCYPIPRHDTVYWYQQGPGQDPQFLISFYEKMQSDKGSIPDRFSAQQFSDYHSELNMSSLELGDSALYFCASSSDTVTGELFFGEGSRLTVL.

The rearrangement uses TRBV10-3 and TRBJ2-1; D is unclear. This CDR3 region has 14 residues. Germline V gene data show CDR1 as ENHRY and CDR2 as SYGVKD. Trimming stripped 6 bases from V and 4 bases from J, with 13 bases between. The CDR3 region has the DNA TGTGCCATCAGCAAAAGTGAGGCTTACAATGAGCAGTTCTTC. Its protein is CAISKSEAYNEQFF.

This chain uses TRBV5-1 with TRBJ2-7; TRBD1 matches 10 bases. The V gene's germline CDR1 is SGHRS and CDR2 YFSETQ. V dropped 3 bases and J dropped 2; count of bases not matched to a gene: 11. The CDR3 extends over 17 amino acids. The CDR3 nucleotides read TGCGCCAGCAGCTGGGATTCAACGGGACAGGGGACCTACGAGCAGTACTTC. The encoded protein is CASSWDSTGQGTYEQYF.

The gene calls are TRBV10-1 and TRBJ1-2; D is unresolved. Trimming shortened V by 0 bases and J by 3 bases, and 5 bases separated the two germline ends. This CDR3 has 13 amino acids. Germline CDR1 WNHNN, CDR2 SYGVQD (reference sequence). The CDR3, as DNA: TGCGCCAGCAGTGAGTCAACAGACTATGGCTACACCTTC. Translating it yields CASSESTDYGYTF.